The rows below give T cell receptor beta chains drawn from one sample of a study of cytomegalovirus exposure and HLA in healthy donors. The assay was immunoSEQ multiplex PCR, and TCRdb's table has in-frame clones only and misses some. The profile shows approximately 27,000 clones, 62% of them singletons. The material sequenced was PBMCs. These receptors originate from a male donor in good health and CMV-seropositive. The CDR3 runs from the conserved cysteine through the conserved F or W. D genes are given only for firm matches. Clone size, where shown, is once, few, many, or a class for clones that have expanded.

clone size: .; J gene: TRBJ1-1; V gene: TRBV19; D gene: TRBD1; CDR3 protein: CASSRDSFTEAFF; CDR3 DNA: TGTGCCAGTAGTAGGGACAGCTTCACTGAAGCTTTCTTT
clone size: few; J gene: TRBJ2-7; V gene: TRBV6-1; D gene: TRBD1; CDR3 protein: CASSIGQDPYEQYF; CDR3 DNA: TGTGCCAGCAGCATTGGACAGGACCCCTACGAGCAGTACTTC
clone size: .; J gene: TRBJ1-5; V gene: TRBV6-6; D gene: .; CDR3 protein: CASSYTDSNQPQHF; CDR3 DNA: TGTGCCAGCAGTTACACAGATAGCAATCAGCCCCAGCATTTT
clone size: .; J gene: TRBJ1-2; V gene: TRBV7-9; D gene: .; CDR3 protein: CASSSSRGYNGYTF; CDR3 DNA: TGTGCCAGCAGCTCCTCCCGGGGTTATAATGGCTACACCTTC
clone size: .; J gene: TRBJ1-2; V gene: TRBV27; D gene: TRBD1; CDR3 protein: CASRLLSGGDGYTF; CDR3 DNA: TGTGCCAGCCGTCTTCTATCAGGGGGTGATGGCTACACCTTC
clone size: few; J gene: TRBJ1-1; V gene: TRBV7-9; D gene: .; CDR3 protein: CASSLGVEAFF; CDR3 DNA: TGTGCCAGCAGCCTCGGGGTTGAAGCTTTCTTT
clone size: .; J gene: TRBJ1-2; V gene: TRBV6-1; D gene: TRBD1; CDR3 protein: CASRGGQGRGYTF; CDR3 DNA: TGTGCCAGCAGGGGAGGACAGGGGCGCGGCTACACCTTC
clone size: .; J gene: TRBJ2-1; V gene: TRBV15; D gene: TRBD2; CDR3 protein: CATSRAGLAGSYNEQFF; CDR3 DNA: TGTGCCACCAGCAGAGCGGGACTAGCGGGATCATACAATGAGCAGTTCTTC
clone size: few; J gene: TRBJ2-4; V gene: TRBV18; D gene: TRBD1; CDR3 protein: CASSPGQEFNIQYF; CDR3 DNA: TGTGCCAGCTCACCCGGACAGGAATTTAACATTCAGTACTTC
clone size: .; J gene: TRBJ2-5; V gene: TRBV14; D gene: TRBD2; CDR3 protein: CASSQKGLAVQETQYF; CDR3 DNA: TGTGCCAGCAGCCAAAAAGGACTAGCGGTCCAAGAGACCCAGTACTTC
clone size: few; J gene: TRBJ2-7; V gene: TRBV5-8; D gene: TRBD1; CDR3 protein: CASATGWTGQYEQYF; CDR3 DNA: TGTGCCAGCGCTACCGGTTGGACAGGGCAGTACGAGCAGTACTTC
clone size: .; J gene: TRBJ2-3; V gene: TRBV5-1; D gene: .; CDR3 protein: CASSSSGAVADTQYF; CDR3 DNA: TGCGCCAGCAGCTCCAGCGGAGCCGTGGCAGATACGCAGTATTTT
clone size: .; J gene: TRBJ2-7; V gene: TRBV13; D gene: TRBD2; CDR3 protein: CASSSYSGRASYEQYF; CDR3 DNA: TGTGCCAGCAGCTCATATAGCGGGAGGGCCTCCTACGAGCAGTACTTC